Reported below is one T cell receptor beta chain. The data originate from a study of blood T cell repertoires in COVID-19. On the study more broadly: PBMCs, B-cell-depleted T cells, or T cells were the source of the cDNA or gDNA that made up the material.

CDR1 is MNHEY and CDR2 is SVGAGI in the germline V gene. The CDR3 is 14 residues long. V was pared by 6 bases and J by 5 bases, with 9 bases of the junction left unmatched. Only in-frame clones appear in the TCRdb table, and some are missing; sequencing was by immunoSEQ multiplex PCR. Of about 150,000 clones in the sample, 83% were seen once. This TCR came from a woman in her seventies who had recovered from COVID-19. V usage is TRBV6-5 and J usage is TRBJ1-1; TRBD1 matches 7 bases. Sequenced: peripheral blood. CDR3 DNA: TGTGCCAGCAGCCCCGGGACAGCCCGTACTGAAGCTTTCTTT. It is translated as CASSPGTARTEAFF.